Shown below are 5 T cell receptor beta chains from a single sample sequenced in a study of blood T cell repertoires in COVID-19. Here immunoSEQ multiplex PCR was the method, and the copy in TCRdb shows in-frame clones only, minus some. Here the sample spans 200,000 to 300,000 clones, roughly 79% being singletons. The specimen was peripheral blood. The receptors stem from a woman aged 80 or over with acute or convalescent COVID-19.

The chain couples TRBV27 to TRBJ2-5; the match to TRBD2 covers 9 bases. CDR3 size: 16 residues. Germline lookup yields CDR1 MNHEY and CDR2 SMNVEV (reference sequence). Germline trimming cut 1 base from V and 3 bases from J; bases unmatched to any gene: 6. In nucleotides, the CDR3 is TGTGCCAGCAGTTTATTGGCTAGCGGGATTAAAGAGACCCAGTACTTC. Its translation is CASSLLASGIKETQYF.

The J gene is TRBJ2-7, the V gene TRBV27; 11 bases align to TRBD1. CDR1 and CDR2 from the germline V gene are MNHEY and SMNVEV (reference sequence). With V trimmed by 3 bases and J by 2 bases, 3 bases remained unmatched. CDR3 size: 15 residues. The CDR3 loop reads CASSLGTGGTYEQYF. CDR3 nucleotide sequence: TGTGCCAGCAGTTTGGGGACAGGGGGTACCTACGAGCAGTACTTC.

The sample holds one count of this clone. The chain links TRBV18 to TRBJ2-7; 10 bases are a match to TRBD2. This CDR3 comprises 16 residues. The germline V gene has CDR1 KGHSH and CDR2 LQKENI. V trimming: 6 bases; J trimming: 2 bases; junction bases outside the gene matches: 10. CDR3 loop: CASSQLMGLATYEQYF. CDR3 nucleotide sequence: TGTGCCAGCTCCCAACTGATGGGACTAGCGACCTACGAGCAGTACTTC.

The CDR3 coding sequence is TGTGCCAGCAGTTTTACAGGGAATGGCTACACCTTC. Its translation is CASSFTGNGYTF. The rearrangement joins TRBV12-3 or TRBV12-4 to TRBJ1-2; a weak D match, TRBD1 (6 bases). Trimming left V 3 bases short and J 6 bases short, with 8 bases between. The CDR3 runs 12 residues.

The chain links TRBV3-1 (or the pseudogene TRBV3-2) to TRBJ1-4; TRBD1 matches 7 bases. J was trimmed by 3 bases and V by 4 bases; bases with no gene match: 2. The V gene's germline CDR1 is LGHDT and CDR2 YNNKEL (reference sequence). The length of the CDR3 is 14 residues. CDR3 protein: CASSPGTANEKLFF. The CDR3 bases are TGTGCCAGCAGCCCCGGGACAGCTAATGAAAAACTGTTTTTT.